This TCR beta chain was documented in a study of OX40 agonist ivuxolimab in advanced cancers. Using immunoSEQ multiplex PCR, the repertoire was profiled, and TCRdb retains in-frame clones only, with some absent. Of about 93,000 clones in the sample, roughly 94% were seen once. Germline CDR1 MDHEN, CDR2 SYDVKM. CDR3 length: 14 amino acids. V dropped 3 bases and J dropped 8; count of bases not matched to a gene: 7. The input for sequencing was CD4+ or CD8+ T cells sorted from blood, taken in a trial of the OX40 agonist ivuxolimab. This rearrangement joins TRBV28 to TRBJ2-1; TRBD1 aligns across 7 bases. The clonotype was recovered from an adult with an advanced solid tumor such as melanoma, head and neck, liver or kidney cancer. DNA for the CDR3: TGTGCCAGCAGTTTTGGTACAGGGGTCGATGAGCAGTTCTTC. It translates to CASSFGTGVDEQFF.